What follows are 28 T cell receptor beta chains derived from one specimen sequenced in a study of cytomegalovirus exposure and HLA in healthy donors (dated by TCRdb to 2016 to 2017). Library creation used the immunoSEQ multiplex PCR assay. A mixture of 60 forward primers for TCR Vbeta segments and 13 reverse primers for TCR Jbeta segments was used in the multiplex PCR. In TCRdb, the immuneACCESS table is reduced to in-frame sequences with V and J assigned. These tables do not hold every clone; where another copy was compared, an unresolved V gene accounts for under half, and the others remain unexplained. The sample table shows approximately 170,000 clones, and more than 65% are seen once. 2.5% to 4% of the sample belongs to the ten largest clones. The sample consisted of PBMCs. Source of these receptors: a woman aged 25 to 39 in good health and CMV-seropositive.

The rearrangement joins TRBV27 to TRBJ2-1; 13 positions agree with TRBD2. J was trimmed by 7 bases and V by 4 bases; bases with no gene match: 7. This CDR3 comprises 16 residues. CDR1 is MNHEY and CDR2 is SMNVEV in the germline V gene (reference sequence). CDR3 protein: CASSSGTSGVWNEQFF. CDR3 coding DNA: TGTGCCAGCAGTTCCGGGACTAGCGGGGTTTGGAATGAGCAGTTCTTC.

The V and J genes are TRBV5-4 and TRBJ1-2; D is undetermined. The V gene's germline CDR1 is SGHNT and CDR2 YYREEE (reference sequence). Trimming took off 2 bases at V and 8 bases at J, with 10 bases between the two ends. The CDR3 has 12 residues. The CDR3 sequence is CASSFEGLGYTF. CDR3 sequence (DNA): TGTGCCAGCAGCTTCGAAGGACTCGGCTACACCTTC.

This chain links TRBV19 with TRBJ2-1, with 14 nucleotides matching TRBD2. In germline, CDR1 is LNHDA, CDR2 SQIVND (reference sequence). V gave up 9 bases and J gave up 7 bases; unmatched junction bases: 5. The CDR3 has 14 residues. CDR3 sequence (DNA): TGTGCCAGCCGACTAGCGGGAGGGGGGAATGAGCAGTTCTTC. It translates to CASRLAGGGNEQFF.

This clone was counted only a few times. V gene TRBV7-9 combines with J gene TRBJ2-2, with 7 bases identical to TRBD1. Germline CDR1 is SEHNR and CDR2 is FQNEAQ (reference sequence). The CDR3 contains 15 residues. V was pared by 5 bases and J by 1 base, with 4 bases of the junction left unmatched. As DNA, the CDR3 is TGTGCCAGCAGCCCGGGACAGTTGAACACCGGGGAGCTGTTTTTT. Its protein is CASSPGQLNTGELFF.

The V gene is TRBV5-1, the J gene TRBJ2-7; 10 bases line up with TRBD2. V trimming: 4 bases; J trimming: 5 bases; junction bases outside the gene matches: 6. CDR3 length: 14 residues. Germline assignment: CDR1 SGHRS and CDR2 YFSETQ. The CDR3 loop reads CASSQSGRGNEQYF. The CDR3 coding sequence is TGCGCCAGCAGCCAGAGCGGGAGGGGAAACGAGCAGTACTTC.

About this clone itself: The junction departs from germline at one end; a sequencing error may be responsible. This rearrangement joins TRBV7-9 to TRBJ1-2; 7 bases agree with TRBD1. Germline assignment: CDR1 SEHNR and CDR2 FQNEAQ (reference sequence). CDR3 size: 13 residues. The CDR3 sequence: CSSSVDRDYGYTF. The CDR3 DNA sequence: TGTTCCAGCAGCGTCGACAGGGACTATGGCTACACCTTC.

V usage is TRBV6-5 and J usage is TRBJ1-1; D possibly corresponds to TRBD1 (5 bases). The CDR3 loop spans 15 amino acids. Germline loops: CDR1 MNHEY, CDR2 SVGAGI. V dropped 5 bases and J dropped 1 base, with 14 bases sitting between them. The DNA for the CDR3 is TGTGCCAGCAGTCGCGGGGGGAATTCGAACACTGAAGCTTTCTTT. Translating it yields CASSRGGNSNTEAFF.

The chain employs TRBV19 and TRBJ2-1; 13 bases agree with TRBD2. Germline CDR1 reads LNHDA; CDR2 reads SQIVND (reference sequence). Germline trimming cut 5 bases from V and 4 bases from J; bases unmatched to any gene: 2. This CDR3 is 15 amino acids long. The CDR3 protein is CASSPTSGGYNEQFF. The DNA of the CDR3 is TGTGCCAGTAGTCCGACTAGCGGGGGGTACAATGAGCAGTTCTTC.

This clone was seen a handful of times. The CDR3 nucleotides are TGTGCCATCCTAGACGGCTACGAGCAGTACTTC. Amino acid sequence: CAILDGYEQYF. The genes are TRBV28 and TRBJ2-7; D is uncertain. CDR3 length: 11 residues. The germline V and J ends were trimmed by 10 bases and 3 bases, with 10 bases remaining between them. Germline V gene lookup returns CDR1 MDHEN and CDR2 SYDVKM.

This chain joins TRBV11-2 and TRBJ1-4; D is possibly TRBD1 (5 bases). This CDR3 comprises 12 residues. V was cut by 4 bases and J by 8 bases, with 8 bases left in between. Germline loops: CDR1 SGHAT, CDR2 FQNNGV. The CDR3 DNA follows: TGTGCCAGCAGCTCCTGGGGCGAAAAACTGTTTTTT. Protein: CASSSWGEKLFF.

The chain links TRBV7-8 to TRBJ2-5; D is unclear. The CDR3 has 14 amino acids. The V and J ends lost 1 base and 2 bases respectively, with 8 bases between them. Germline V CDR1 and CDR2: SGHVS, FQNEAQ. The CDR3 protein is CASSLGARQETQYF. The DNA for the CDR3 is TGTGCCAGCAGCTTAGGGGCCAGACAAGAGACCCAGTACTTC. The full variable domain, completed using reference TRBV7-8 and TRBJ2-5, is GAGVSQSPRYKVAKRGQDVALRCDPISGHVSLFWYQQALGQGPEFLTYFQNEAQLDKSGLPSDRFFAERPEGSVSTLKIQRTQQEDSAVYLCASSLGARQETQYFGPGTRLLVL.

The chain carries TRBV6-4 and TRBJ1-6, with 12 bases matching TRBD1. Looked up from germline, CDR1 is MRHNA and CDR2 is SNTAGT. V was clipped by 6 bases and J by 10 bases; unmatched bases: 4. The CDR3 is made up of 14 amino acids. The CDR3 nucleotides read TGTGCCAGCAGCCAGGGGACAGGGGGCTCACCCCTCCACTTT. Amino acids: CASSQGTGGSPLHF.

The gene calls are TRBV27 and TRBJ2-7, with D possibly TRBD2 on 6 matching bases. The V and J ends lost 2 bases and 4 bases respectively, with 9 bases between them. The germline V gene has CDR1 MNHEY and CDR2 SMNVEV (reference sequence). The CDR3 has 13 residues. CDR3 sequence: CASSLNGGYEQYF. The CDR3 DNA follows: TGTGCCAGCAGTTTAAATGGGGGGTACGAGCAGTACTTC.

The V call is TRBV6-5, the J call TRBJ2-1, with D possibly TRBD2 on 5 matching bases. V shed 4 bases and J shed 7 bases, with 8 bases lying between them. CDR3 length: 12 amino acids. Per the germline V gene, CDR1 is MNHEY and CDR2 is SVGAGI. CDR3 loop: CASSSGGNEQFF. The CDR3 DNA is TGTGCCAGCAGTTCGGGCGGGAATGAGCAGTTCTTC.

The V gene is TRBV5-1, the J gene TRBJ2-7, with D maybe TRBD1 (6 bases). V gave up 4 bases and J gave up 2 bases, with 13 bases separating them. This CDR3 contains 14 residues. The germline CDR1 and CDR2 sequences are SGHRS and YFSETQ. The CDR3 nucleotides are TGCGCCAGCAGCCGGGACACACTAACCTACGAGCAGTACTTC. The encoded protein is CASSRDTLTYEQYF.

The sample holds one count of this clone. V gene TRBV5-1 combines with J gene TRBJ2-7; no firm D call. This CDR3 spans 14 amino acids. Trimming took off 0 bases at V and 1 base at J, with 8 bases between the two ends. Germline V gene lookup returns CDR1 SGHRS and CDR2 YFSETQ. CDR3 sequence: CASSLGSDSYEQYF. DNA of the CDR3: TGCGCCAGCAGCTTGGGAAGCGATTCCTACGAGCAGTACTTC.

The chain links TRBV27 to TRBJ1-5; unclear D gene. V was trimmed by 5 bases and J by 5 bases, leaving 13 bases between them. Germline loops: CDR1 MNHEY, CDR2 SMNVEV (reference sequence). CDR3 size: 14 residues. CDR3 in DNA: TGTGCCAGCAGTGGGGAGTCCGGGGATCAGCCCCAGCATTTT. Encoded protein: CASSGESGDQPQHF.

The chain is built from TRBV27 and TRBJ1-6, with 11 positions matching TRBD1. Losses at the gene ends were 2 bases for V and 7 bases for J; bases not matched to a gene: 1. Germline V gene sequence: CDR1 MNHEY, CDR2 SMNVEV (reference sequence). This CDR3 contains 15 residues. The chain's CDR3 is CASSLRTGGNSPLHF. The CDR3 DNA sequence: TGTGCCAGCAGTTTACGGACAGGGGGCAATTCACCCCTCCACTTT.

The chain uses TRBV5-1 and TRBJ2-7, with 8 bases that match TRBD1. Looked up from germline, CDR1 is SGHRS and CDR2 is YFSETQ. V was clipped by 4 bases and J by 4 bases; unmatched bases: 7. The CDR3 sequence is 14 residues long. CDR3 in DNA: TGCGCCAGCAGCCCATGGACAGGGATGTACGAGCAGTACTTC. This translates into CASSPWTGMYEQYF.

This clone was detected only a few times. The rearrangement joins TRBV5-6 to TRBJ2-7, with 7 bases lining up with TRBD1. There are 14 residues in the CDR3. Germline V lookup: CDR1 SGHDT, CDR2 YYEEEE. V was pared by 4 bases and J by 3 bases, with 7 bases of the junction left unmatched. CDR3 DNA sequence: TGTGCCAGCAGCCCCCGGGACAGACACTACGAGCAGTACTTC. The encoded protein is CASSPRDRHYEQYF.

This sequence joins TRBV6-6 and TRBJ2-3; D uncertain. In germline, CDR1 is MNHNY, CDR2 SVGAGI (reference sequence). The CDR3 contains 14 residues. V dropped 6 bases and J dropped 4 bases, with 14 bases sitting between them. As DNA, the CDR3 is TGTGCCAGCAGACCGAAAGCTAAGTCAGATACGCAGTATTTT. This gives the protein CASRPKAKSDTQYF.

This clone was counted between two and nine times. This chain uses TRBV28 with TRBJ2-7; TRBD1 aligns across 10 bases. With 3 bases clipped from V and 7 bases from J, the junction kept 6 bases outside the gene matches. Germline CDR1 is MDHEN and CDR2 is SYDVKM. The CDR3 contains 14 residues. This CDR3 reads CASSLRQGAGEQYF. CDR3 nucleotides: TGTGCCAGCAGTTTGCGACAGGGGGCAGGGGAGCAGTACTTC.

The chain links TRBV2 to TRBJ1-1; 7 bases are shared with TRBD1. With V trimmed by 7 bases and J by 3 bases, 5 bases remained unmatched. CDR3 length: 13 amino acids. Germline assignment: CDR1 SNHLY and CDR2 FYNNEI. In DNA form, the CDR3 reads TGTGCCAGCATGAGGGGGCCCCACACTGAAGCTTTCTTT. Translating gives CASMRGPHTEAFF.

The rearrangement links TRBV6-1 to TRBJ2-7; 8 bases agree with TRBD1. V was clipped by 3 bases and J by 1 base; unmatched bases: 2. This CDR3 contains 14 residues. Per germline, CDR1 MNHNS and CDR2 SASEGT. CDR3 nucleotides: TGTGCCAGCAGTGAGCAGGGGGCGTCCTACGAGCAGTACTTC. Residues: CASSEQGASYEQYF.

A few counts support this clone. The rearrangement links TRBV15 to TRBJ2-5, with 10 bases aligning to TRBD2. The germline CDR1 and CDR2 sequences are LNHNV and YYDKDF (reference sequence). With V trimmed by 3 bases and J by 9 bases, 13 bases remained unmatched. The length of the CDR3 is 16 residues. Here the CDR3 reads CATSSGGGSGGWSQYF. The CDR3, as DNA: TGTGCCACCAGCAGCGGCGGGGGTAGCGGGGGGTGGTCCCAGTACTTC.

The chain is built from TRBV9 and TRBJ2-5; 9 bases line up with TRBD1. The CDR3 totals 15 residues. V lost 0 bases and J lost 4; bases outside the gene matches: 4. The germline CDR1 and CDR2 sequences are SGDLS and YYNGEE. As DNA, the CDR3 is TGTGCCAGCAGCGTAGATACAGGGGGCTTAGAGACCCAGTACTTC. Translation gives CASSVDTGGLETQYF.

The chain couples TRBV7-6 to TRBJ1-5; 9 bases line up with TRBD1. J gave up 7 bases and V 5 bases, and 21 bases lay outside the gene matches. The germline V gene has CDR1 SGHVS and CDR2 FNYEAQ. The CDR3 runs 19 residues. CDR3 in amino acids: CASSASLGDRVNSFQPQHF. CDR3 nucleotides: TGTGCCAGCAGCGCCTCGTTGGGGGACAGGGTAAATTCCTTCCAGCCCCAGCATTTT.

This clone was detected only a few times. CDR3 loop: CASSWVTGGDTGELFF. CDR3 coding DNA: TGTGCCAGCAGTTGGGTGACAGGGGGAGACACCGGGGAGCTGTTTTTT. The chain recombines TRBV11-2 with TRBJ2-2; 9 bases are shared with TRBD1. The CDR3 sequence is 16 residues long. Germline V gene lookup returns CDR1 SGHAT and CDR2 FQNNGV. With 6 bases clipped from V and 3 bases from J, the junction kept 8 bases outside the gene matches.